The T cell receptor beta chain under discussion was sequenced for a study of T-cell reconstitution after alpha-beta-depleted transplantation in children. The CDR3 runs 17 residues. Trimming took 0 bases from V and 4 from J; bases not matched to a gene: 13. Germline CDR1 reads DFQATT; CDR2 reads SNEGSKA (reference sequence). This clonotype was counted at least ten times. Preparation of the TCRbeta library involved a method that used unique molecular identifiers. TCRdb recomputed calls from the PCR reads with MiXCR, one row per CDR3 protein. The table shows a few hundred thousand distinct CDR3 sequences, with around 10% occurring only once.

This specimen was PBMCs from the stem cell graft donor, taken from the stem cell graft. V and J are TRBV20-1 and TRBJ2-7; 9 bases are a match to TRBD2. This sequence was found in a human donor who donated a stem cell graft to a child with acute lymphoblastic leukemia. The CDR3 region has the DNA TGCAGTGCTAGAGATCGACGCCGGCTAGCGGGAATATACGAGCAGTACTTC. This translates into CSARDRRRLAGIYEQYF.